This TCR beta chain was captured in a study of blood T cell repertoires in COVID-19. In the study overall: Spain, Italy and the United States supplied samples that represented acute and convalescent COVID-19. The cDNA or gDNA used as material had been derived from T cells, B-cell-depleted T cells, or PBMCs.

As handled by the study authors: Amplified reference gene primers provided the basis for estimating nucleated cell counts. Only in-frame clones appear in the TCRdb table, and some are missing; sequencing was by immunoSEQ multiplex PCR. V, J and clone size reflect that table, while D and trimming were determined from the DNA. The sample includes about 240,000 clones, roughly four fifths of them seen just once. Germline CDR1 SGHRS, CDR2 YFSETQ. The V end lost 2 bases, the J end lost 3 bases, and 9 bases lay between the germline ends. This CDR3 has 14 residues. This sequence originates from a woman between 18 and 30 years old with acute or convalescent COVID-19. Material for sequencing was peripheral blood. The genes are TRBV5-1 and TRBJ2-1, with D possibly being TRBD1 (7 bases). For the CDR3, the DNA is TGCGCCAGCAGCTTCCAGGGGGGCTACAATGAGCAGTTCTTC. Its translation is CASSFQGGYNEQFF.